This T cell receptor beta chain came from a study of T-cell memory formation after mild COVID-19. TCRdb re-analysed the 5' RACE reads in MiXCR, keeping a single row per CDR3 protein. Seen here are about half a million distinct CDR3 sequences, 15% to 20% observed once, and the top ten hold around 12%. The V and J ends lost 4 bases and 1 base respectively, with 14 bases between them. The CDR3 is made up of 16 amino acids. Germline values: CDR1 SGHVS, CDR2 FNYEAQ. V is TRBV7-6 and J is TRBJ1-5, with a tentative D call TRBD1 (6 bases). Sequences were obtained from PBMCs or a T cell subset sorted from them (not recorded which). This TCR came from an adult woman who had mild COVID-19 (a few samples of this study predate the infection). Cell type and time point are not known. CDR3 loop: CASSSRQGGSNQPQHF. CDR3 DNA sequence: TGTGCCAGCAGCTCACGCCAAGGGGGGAGCAATCAGCCCCAGCATTTT.